The sequence of this TCR beta chain was determined in a study of technical replicates of blood from several donors. The data were produced by immunoSEQ multiplex PCR, yet TCRdb's version contains in-frame clones alone and is incomplete. The repertoire has 100,000 or so clones, around 96% of them found once; the top ten carry roughly 0.19%. Germline lookup yields CDR1 GTSNPN and CDR2 SVGIG (reference sequence). Trimming cost V 2 bases and J 0 bases; bases outside gene matches: 10. This CDR3 has 17 amino acids. The chain couples TRBV30 to TRBJ1-3; 7 positions agree with TRBD1. Sequencing was carried out using T cells isolated from PBMCs. This sequence originates from a human donor in good health. The CDR3 DNA reads as TGTGCCTGGAGTCGGGGGACAGCCAGATTCTCTGGAAACACCATATATTTT. Its protein product is CAWSRGTARFSGNTIYF.